This T cell receptor (beta chain) was identified during a study of CD8 T cells in Susac syndrome. An input of 0.5 to 1 ug of RNA was subjected to reverse transcription using random hexamers. By means of immunoSEQ multiplex PCR, TCR beta CDR3 spanning 54 Vbeta and 13 Jbeta underwent amplification. TCRdb used MiXCR to reprocess the immunoSEQ multiplex PCR reads, holding one entry per CDR3 protein. The top ten hold around 0.13% of the sample, which has 150,000 to 200,000 distinct CDR3 sequences, around 93% seen once. This clonotype was counted a single time. The V gene lost 3 bases and the J gene lost 8 bases, with 13 bases spanning the gap. CDR3 length: 14 amino acids.

This chain connects TRBV12-3 or TRBV12-4 to TRBJ1-4; D not certain. Sequenced sample: CD4+ T cells from PBMCs. The clonotype was recovered from a human donor in good health. The CDR3 nucleotides are TGTGCCAGCAGTTTCGGCCAGCGGGGAGAAAAACTGTTTTTT. This translates into CASSFGQRGEKLFF.